These T cell receptor beta chains were read from a single sample in a study of chemoradiotherapy in HPV16-positive cancers. Profiled with immunoSEQ multiplex PCR; TCRdb holds only in-frame clones, not every one. The sample contains 12,000 or so clones, roughly 81% of which appear only once. Collection of the sample occurred from a patient who underwent chemoradiotherapy. These receptors were taken from a human donor with HPV-associated anogenital cancer. The CDR3 runs from the conserved cysteine through the conserved F or W. The order of the fields is V gene, D gene, clone size, J gene, CDR3 DNA, CDR3 protein. The D gene is left open where the match is weak. Clone sizes are given selectively: once, few, many, or a class where the clone is expanded.

TRBV28	-	-	TRBJ1-1	TGTGCCAGCAGTTTAAAGAACAGGGCGATAACTGAAGCTTTCTTT	CASSLKNRAITEAFF
TRBV6-1	TRBD1	-	TRBJ2-5	TGTGCCAGCAGGCCCATAATACAGGGGGAGACCCAGTACTTC	CASRPIIQGETQYF
TRBV7-2	-	-	TRBJ2-2	TGTGCCAGCAGCTTAGGGGGTTGGGAAACCGGGGAGCTGTTTTTT	CASSLGGWETGELFF
TRBV7-2	-	-	TRBJ1-2	TGTGCCAGCAGCTTACAGGGGCACTATGGCTACACCTTC	CASSLQGHYGYTF
TRBV19	-	-	TRBJ2-3	TGTGCCAGTAGTTCAACCCGGAGGGGCCACAGGGATACGCAGTATTTT	CASSSTRRGHRDTQYF
TRBV19	TRBD2	-	TRBJ2-7	TGTGCCAGTAGTGTATGGACTAGCGGGACGGAAGAGCAGTACTTC	CASSVWTSGTEEQYF
TRBV9	-	once	TRBJ2-4	TGTGCCAGCAGCGTAGCTCCCTTGGGACTAGCCAAAAACATTCAGTACTTC	CASSVAPLGLAKNIQYF
TRBV6-6	TRBD1	-	TRBJ1-6	TGTGCCAGCAGTCCTAACAGGGGAAATAATTCACCCCTCCACTTT	CASSPNRGNNSPLHF
TRBV4-2	TRBD1	-	TRBJ1-2	TGTGCCAGCAGCCAAGATCTCAGGGGGAACTATGGCTACACCTTC	CASSQDLRGNYGYTF
TRBV11-2	-	-	TRBJ2-3	TGTGCCAGCAGCCGACTAGGCAGAAACACAGATACGCAGTATTTT	CASSRLGRNTDTQYF
TRBV4-1	-	-	TRBJ2-3	TGCGCCAGCAGCCAAGGGCAAGCGTCTGGCACAGATACGCAGTATTTT	CASSQGQASGTDTQYF
TRBV19	-	-	TRBJ1-3	TGTGCCAGTAGTATAGGGGCAGGGACTGGAAACACCATATATTTT	CASSIGAGTGNTIYF
TRBV4-1	TRBD2	once	TRBJ2-1	TGCGCCAGCAGCCCCGGGACTAGCGGGGGGATGCGTGAGCAGTTCTTC	CASSPGTSGGMREQFF
TRBV6-1	-	-	TRBJ1-4	TGTGCCAGCAGTGAAACCCAAGGGGGAGGGGGAGACGAAAAACTGTTTTTT	CASSETQGGGGDEKLFF
TRBV2	-	-	TRBJ1-1	TGTGCCAGCAGGGACAGCTCAATGAACACTGAAGCTTTCTTT	CASRDSSMNTEAFF
TRBV19	TRBD1	-	TRBJ1-2	TGTGCCAGTAGACAGGACAGGGTTCAAGGCTACGGCTACACCTTC	CASRQDRVQGYGYTF
TRBV29-1	TRBD1	few	TRBJ1-2	TGCAGCGTTATGACAGGGGGCGCAGATGGCTACACCTTC	CSVMTGGADGYTF
TRBV5-1	-	-	TRBJ2-5	TGCGCCAGCAGCTCCTCCCCCCAAGAGACCCAGTACTTC	CASSSSPQETQYF
TRBV9	-	once	TRBJ2-5	TGTGCCAGCAGCGTAGATGAGGTAGCGAGAACCCAGTACTTC	CASSVDEVARTQYF